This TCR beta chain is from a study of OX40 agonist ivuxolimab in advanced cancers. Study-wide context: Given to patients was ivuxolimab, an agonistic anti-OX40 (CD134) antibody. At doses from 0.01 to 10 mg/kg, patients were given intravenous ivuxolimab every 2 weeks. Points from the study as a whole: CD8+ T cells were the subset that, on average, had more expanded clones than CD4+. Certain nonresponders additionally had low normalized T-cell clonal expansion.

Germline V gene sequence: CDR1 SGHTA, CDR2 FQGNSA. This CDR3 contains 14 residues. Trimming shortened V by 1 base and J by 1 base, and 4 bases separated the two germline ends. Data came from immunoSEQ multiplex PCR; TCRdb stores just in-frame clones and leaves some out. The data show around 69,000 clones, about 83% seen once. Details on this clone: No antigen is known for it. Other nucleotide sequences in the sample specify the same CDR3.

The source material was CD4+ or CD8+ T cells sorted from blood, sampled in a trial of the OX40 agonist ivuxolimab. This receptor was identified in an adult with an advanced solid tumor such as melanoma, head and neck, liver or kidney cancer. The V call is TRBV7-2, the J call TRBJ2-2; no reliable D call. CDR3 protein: CASSLGLNTGELFF. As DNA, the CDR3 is TGTGCCAGCAGCTTAGGACTGAACACCGGGGAGCTGTTTTTT.